The 20 T cell receptor beta chains listed next were all sequenced from one sample in a study of cytomegalovirus exposure and HLA in healthy donors. PCR primers comprised 60 Vbeta and 13 Jbeta primers. Measured with immunoSEQ multiplex PCR; TCRdb has only the in-frame clones, and not every one. The data contain approximately 160,000 clones, around 63% of them singletons. The sample consisted of PBMCs. These receptors were collected from a woman aged 18-29 years in good health and CMV-seropositive.

This clone showed up just a few times. The chain is built from TRBV19 and TRBJ1-5; 10 nucleotides line up with TRBD1. This CDR3 spans 17 amino acids. Germline values: CDR1 LNHDA, CDR2 SQIVND (reference sequence). V lost 7 bases and J lost 2; bases outside the gene matches: 11. The DNA of the CDR3 is TGTGCCAGTAAAGAACAACCCGGGACAGGGGGCAATCAGCCCCAGCATTTT. Protein sequence: CASKEQPGTGGNQPQHF.

The rearrangement joins TRBV29-1 to TRBJ1-1; TRBD1 agrees at 8 bases. V gave up 4 bases and J gave up 6 bases; unmatched junction bases: 4. Germline V gives CDR1 SQVTM, CDR2 ANQGSEA. This CDR3 region has 12 residues. For the CDR3, the DNA is TGCAGCGTTGGACAGGGGAGAGCTGAAGCTTTCTTT. This gives the protein CSVGQGRAEAFF.

V gene TRBV29-1 combines with J gene TRBJ2-5; D is unclear. TRBJ2-7 matches the DNA end more closely, so the J call is doubtful. CDR1 and CDR2 (germline): SQVTM, ANQGSEA. The CDR3 has 11 amino acids. The CDR3 region has the DNA TGCAGCGTTGCTAGTCCCGGCGAGCAGTACTTC. The encoded protein is CSVASPGEQYF.

Details on this clone: Germline and junction disagree at one end, which may indicate a read error. The rearrangement uses TRBV7-9 and TRBJ2-7, with TRBD2 identical over 10 bases. The CDR3 extends over 17 amino acids. Looked up from germline, CDR1 is SEHNR and CDR2 is FQNEAQ (reference sequence). CDR3 protein: CSSSPIPEAGGSYEQYF. As DNA, the CDR3 is TGTTCCAGCAGCCCTATCCCCGAAGCGGGAGGGAGCTACGAGCAGTACTTC.

The CDR3 region is CASSRQGSNTEAFF. The CDR3 bases are TGCGCCAGCAGCCGACAGGGGTCAAACACTGAAGCTTTCTTT. The chain joins TRBV5-1 to TRBJ1-1; 8 nucleotides line up with TRBD1. Germline CDR1 reads SGHRS; CDR2 reads YFSETQ. This CDR3 region has 14 residues. V lost 4 bases to trimming and J lost 2 bases; unmatched junction nucleotides: 4.

This clone was detected once. V and J are TRBV4-1 and TRBJ2-3, with TRBD2 matching 8 bases. With V trimmed by 4 bases and J by 5 bases, 8 bases remained unmatched. Germline CDR1 reads MGHRA; CDR2 reads YSYEKL. This CDR3 spans 15 amino acids. In nucleotides, the CDR3 is TGCGCCAGCAGCCTATGGACTAGCTCCGAAGATACGCAGTATTTT. This sequence encodes CASSLWTSSEDTQYF.

This clone was counted only a few times. Other nucleotide sequences in the sample specify the same CDR3. The V gene is TRBV18, the J gene TRBJ2-7; no definite D call. CDR1 and CDR2 (germline): KGHSH, LQKENI. V gave up 3 bases and J gave up 0 bases, with 3 bases separating them. This CDR3 is 12 amino acids long. The chain's CDR3 is CASSPSSYEQYF. The CDR3 bases are TGTGCCAGCTCACCCAGCTCCTACGAGCAGTACTTC.

V is TRBV7-6 and J is TRBJ2-5; TRBD2 aligns across 8 bases. Germline assignment: CDR1 SGHVS and CDR2 FNYEAQ. Losses at the gene ends were 4 bases for V and 4 bases for J; bases not matched to a gene: 5. CDR3 length equals 14 residues. CDR3 DNA sequence: TGTGCCAGCAGCTCGACTAGCGTCGTAGAGACCCAGTACTTC. Translated, it gives CASSSTSVVETQYF.

This chain connects TRBV25-1 to TRBJ1-1, with a possible D match to TRBD1 (6 bases). The CDR3 extends over 13 amino acids. Deletions cut 6 bases from V and 2 bases from J, with 10 bases between. The germline V gene has CDR1 MGHDK and CDR2 SYGVNS. The DNA for the CDR3 is TGTGCCAGCAGGGACAGCTTAAACACTGAAGCTTTCTTT. Translated, it gives CASRDSLNTEAFF. Full variable domain (missing parts from reference TRBV25-1 and TRBJ1-1): EADIYQTPRYLVIGTGKKITLECSQTMGHDKMYWYQQDPGMELHLIHYSYGVNSTEKGDLSSESTVSRIRTEHFPLTLESARPSHTSQYLCASRDSLNTEAFFGQGTRLTVV.

CDR3 sequence: CASRESPAGGDEQFF. The DNA of the CDR3 is TGTGCCAGCAGAGAAAGTCCAGCGGGGGGTGATGAGCAGTTCTTC. V is TRBV2 and J is TRBJ2-1, with TRBD2 matching over 9 bases. This CDR3 has 15 amino acids. CDR1 and CDR2 (germline): SNHLY, FYNNEI. Unmatched junction bases numbered 11, after V lost 6 bases and J lost 8 bases. Drawing the rest from reference TRBV2 and TRBJ2-1, the complete variable domain is EPEVTQTPSHQVTQMGQEVILRCVPISNHLYFYWYRQILGQKVEFLVSFYNNEISEKSEIFDDQFSVERPDGSNFTLKIRSTKLEDSAMYFCASRESPAGGDEQFFGPGTRLTVL.

This clone was counted once. CDR3 coding DNA: TGTGCCAGTAGTATTTCGGCAGGTGAGCAGTTCTTC. This gives the protein CASSISAGEQFF. V is TRBV19 and J is TRBJ2-1; D is undetermined. V was pared by 3 bases and J by 9 bases, with 9 bases between. CDR3 length: 12 residues. Germline V lookup: CDR1 LNHDA, CDR2 SQIVND (reference sequence).

This clone was found a few times. The chain links TRBV6-6 to TRBJ1-5; D call uncertain. The V gene's germline CDR1 is MNHNY and CDR2 SVGAGI (reference sequence). Trimming removed 8 bases at V and 4 bases at J, with 15 bases between. This CDR3 is built from 14 residues. CDR3 coding DNA: TGTGCCAGCCAGGCTGGGCAGTTAAATCAGCCCCAGCATTTT. Protein sequence: CASQAGQLNQPQHF.

This chain uses TRBV4-2 with TRBJ1-2; possibly TRBD1 for D (5 bases). This CDR3 contains 14 residues. Trimming shortened V by 1 base and J by 10 bases, and 16 bases separated the two germline ends. The germline CDR1 and CDR2 sequences are LGHNA and YNFKEQ. The CDR3 region has the DNA TGTGCCAGCAGCCAAGGACGAAAGGACACACACTACACCTTC. Encoded protein: CASSQGRKDTHYTF.

Only a few counts were recorded for this clone. The CDR3 here is CASNNVGMEKTQYF. The CDR3, as DNA: TGCGCCAGCAATAACGTCGGGATGGAGAAGACCCAGTACTTC. The chain joins TRBV10-2 to TRBJ2-5; perhaps TRBD2 as D (5 bases). CDR1 and CDR2 (germline): WSHSY, SAAADI. V was shortened by 7 bases and J by 6 bases, with 18 bases between the two germline ends. This CDR3 region has 14 residues.

The table lists this clone with a count of one. The rearrangement joins TRBV18 to TRBJ2-3; D unclear. Deletions cut 3 bases from V and 4 bases from J, with 5 bases between. Looked up from germline, CDR1 is KGHSH and CDR2 is LQKENI. The CDR3 has 12 residues. The CDR3 is CASSPRADTQYF. In nucleotides, the CDR3 is TGTGCCAGCTCACCTCGGGCAGATACGCAGTATTTT.

This rearrangement joins TRBV19 to TRBJ1-4, with 11 bases that match TRBD1. The CDR3 spans 15 residues. J lost 0 bases, V lost 10 bases, and 4 bases had no gene match. Germline V gene sequence: CDR1 LNHDA, CDR2 SQIVND (reference sequence). For the CDR3, the DNA is TGTGCCACCCGGGACAGGGGGACAACTAATGAAAAACTGTTTTTT. This translates into CATRDRGTTNEKLFF.

The rearrangement joins TRBV30 to TRBJ2-7; 9 bases map to TRBD1. The CDR3 runs 14 residues. The V and J ends lost 3 bases and 3 bases, in that order; junction bases with no gene match: 6. Germline-derived CDR1 and CDR2 are GTSNPN and SVGIG (reference sequence). The CDR3 DNA sequence: TGTGCCTGGAGGTCCCCGGGACAGGGCTACGAGCAGTACTTC. Its translation: CAWRSPGQGYEQYF.

The chain joins TRBV5-5 to TRBJ2-7; perhaps TRBD2 as D (5 bases). V dropped 3 bases and J dropped 5 bases, with 12 bases sitting between them. From germline, CDR1 is SGHKS and CDR2 YYEKEE (reference sequence). The CDR3 totals 13 residues. The CDR3 sequence is CASSYRGFNEQYF. The CDR3 DNA follows: TGTGCCAGCAGCTACAGAGGGTTCAACGAGCAGTACTTC.

The rearrangement links TRBV27 to TRBJ1-1; D is ambiguous. CDR3 size: 14 residues. In germline, CDR1 is MNHEY, CDR2 SMNVEV (reference sequence). The V end lost 6 bases, the J end lost 5 bases, and 16 bases lay between the germline ends. CDR3 coding DNA: TGTGCCAGCAGGCAAACACGGTGGGCTACTGAAGCTTTCTTT. As protein: CASRQTRWATEAFF.

A note on this clone: Other DNA sequences in this specimen translate into the identical CDR3. The chain has TRBV7-3 and TRBJ1-1; TRBD1 aligns across 9 bases. V lost 8 bases and J lost 3; bases outside the gene matches: 4. Looked up from germline, CDR1 is SGHTA and CDR2 is FQGTGA. This CDR3 has 13 residues. The CDR3, as DNA: TGTGCCAGCGCAGGACAGGGGTACACTGAAGCTTTCTTT. This sequence encodes CASAGQGYTEAFF. The variable domain in full, completed from reference TRBV7-3 and TRBJ1-1, reads GAGVSQTPSNKVTEKGKYVELRCDPISGHTALYWYRQSLGQGPEFLIYFQGTGAADDSGLPNDRFFAVRPEGSVSTLKIQRTERGDSAVYLCASAGQGYTEAFFGQGTRLTVV.